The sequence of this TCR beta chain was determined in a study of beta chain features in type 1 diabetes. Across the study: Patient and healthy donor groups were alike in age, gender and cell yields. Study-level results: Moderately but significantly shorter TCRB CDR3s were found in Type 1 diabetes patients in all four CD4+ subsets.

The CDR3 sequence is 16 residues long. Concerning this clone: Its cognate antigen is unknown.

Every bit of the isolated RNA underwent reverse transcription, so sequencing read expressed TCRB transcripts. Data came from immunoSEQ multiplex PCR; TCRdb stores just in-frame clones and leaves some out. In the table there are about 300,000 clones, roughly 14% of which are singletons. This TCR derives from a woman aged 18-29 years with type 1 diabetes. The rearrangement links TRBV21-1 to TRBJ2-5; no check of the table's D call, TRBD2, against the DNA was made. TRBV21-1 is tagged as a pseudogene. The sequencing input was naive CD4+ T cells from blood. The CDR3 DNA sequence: TGTGCCAGCAGCACACTAAGCGGGAGGGCCCGGGAGACCCAGTACTTC. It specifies CASSTLSGRARETQYF.